Listed here are 25 T cell receptor beta chains from one sample, sequenced in a study of shared clonotypes between healthy human individuals. Naive CD8 cells, CD45RO-negative and positively selected for CCR7, excluded terminally differentiated effector memory CD45RA+ cells. TCRdb keeps only in-frame clones here, not all; method: immunoSEQ multiplex PCR. In the table there are more than 500,000 clones, roughly 95% of which are singletons. Sequencing was performed on naive CD8+ T cells sorted from blood. The source of these receptors is a woman aged 30 to 39 in good health.

This clone has only a few counts. J is TRBJ2-7 and V is TRBV21-1. TRBV21-1 is reported as a pseudogene. The CDR3 is 15 residues long. The CDR3 nucleotides are TGTGCCAGCAGCAAAGGGCGCCAGAGCTCCTACGAGCAGTACTTC. This translates into CASSKGRQSSYEQYF.

This clone was counted once. The chain couples TRBV11-2 to TRBJ2-2, with 8 bases fitting TRBD1. The germline gives CDR1 SGHAT, CDR2 FQNNGV. V dropped 0 bases and J dropped 5; count of bases not matched to a gene: 11. The CDR3 sequence is 18 residues long. The CDR3 coding sequence is TGTGCCAGCAGCTTAGATCCAGGGGGCTTTAGAGATACCGGGGAGCTGTTTTTT. It specifies CASSLDPGGFRDTGELFF.

The chain uses TRBV5-6 and TRBJ2-3; 13 bases are shared with TRBD2. The CDR3 totals 16 residues. Germline V gene sequence: CDR1 SGHDT, CDR2 YYEEEE. Losses at the gene ends were 4 bases for V and 2 bases for J; bases not matched to a gene: 4. The CDR3 region has the DNA TGTGCCAGCAGCCTGGGACTAGCGGGACCCACAGATACGCAGTATTTT. It yields the protein CASSLGLAGPTDTQYF.

This clone is a singleton in its sample. V usage is TRBV5-6 and J usage is TRBJ2-5, with 9 nucleotides matching TRBD2. Germline V gene data show CDR1 as SGHDT and CDR2 as YYEEEE. The CDR3 covers 14 residues. The J segment lost 2 bases and the V segment lost 4 bases, leaving 3 bases of the junction unmatched. The CDR3 DNA reads TGTGCCAGCAGCCGAGCGGGAGGACAAGAGACCCAGTACTTC. This gives the protein CASSRAGGQETQYF. The variable domain in full, completed from reference TRBV5-6 and TRBJ2-5, reads DAGVTQSPTHLIKTRGQQVTLRCSPKSGHDTVSWYQQALGQGPQFIFQYYEEEERQRGNFPDRFSGHQFPNYSSELNVNALLLGDSALYLCASSRAGGQETQYFGPGTRLLVL.

The chain carries TRBV13 and TRBJ1-5; D is uncertain. This CDR3 is built from 11 residues. V shed 6 bases and J shed 4 bases, with 4 bases lying between them. Germline V gene data show CDR1 as PRHDT and CDR2 as FYEKMQ (reference sequence). DNA of the CDR3: TGTGCCAGCAGTTTGAATCAGCCCCAGCATTTT. It specifies CASSLNQPQHF.

The chain carries TRBV7-9 and TRBJ2-1; a weak D match, TRBD1 (5 bases). V gave up 7 bases and J gave up 8 bases, with 12 bases separating them. The CDR3 sequence is 12 residues long. CDR1 and CDR2 (germline): SEHNR, FQNEAQ (reference sequence). CDR3 DNA: TGTGCCAGCACCAGGGAAGGCGATGAGCAGTTCTTC. This encodes CASTREGDEQFF.

The chain combines TRBV2 with TRBJ2-1; 16 positions match TRBD2. From germline, CDR1 is SNHLY and CDR2 FYNNEI. This CDR3 comprises 18 residues. V shed 7 bases, J shed 7 bases, and the junction held 13 bases outside the gene matches. CDR3 coding DNA: TGTGCCAGCACCAGGGGACTAGCGGGAGGGCCCTCGCAGAATGAGCAGTTCTTC. Translating it yields CASTRGLAGGPSQNEQFF.

The rearrangement joins TRBV11-2 to TRBJ2-5; TRBD1 matches at 8 bases. TRBJ2-7 matches the DNA end more closely, so the J call is doubtful. This CDR3 is 14 amino acids long. The germline CDR1 and CDR2 sequences are SGHAT and FQNNGV. In DNA form, the CDR3 reads TGTGCCAGCAGCTCGACAGGGGTTTGGCACGAGCAGTACTTC. Translated: CASSSTGVWHEQYF.

V gene TRBV4-1 combines with J gene TRBJ1-1; a possible D gene is TRBD1 (5 bases). V was cut by 3 bases and J by 3 bases, with 8 bases left in between. Germline values: CDR1 MGHRA, CDR2 YSYEKL. The CDR3 runs 13 residues. CDR3 DNA: TGCGCCAGCAGCCATGACAGCCACACTGAAGCTTTCTTT. Its translation: CASSHDSHTEAFF.

This clone was detected a few times. V gene TRBV29-1 combines with J gene TRBJ1-3, with D hard to call. V lost 7 bases and J lost 1, with 17 bases in between. This CDR3 region has 15 residues. Germline-derived CDR1 and CDR2 are SQVTM and ANQGSEA. CDR3 amino acids: CSAQGGRLSGNTIYF. CDR3 in DNA: TGCAGCGCCCAAGGTGGGCGTCTTTCTGGAAACACCATATATTTT.

DNA for the CDR3: TGTGCCAGCAGCTCCAGACTAGCGGGAGGAACCGGGGAGCTGTTTTTT. Protein product: CASSSRLAGGTGELFF. This rearrangement joins TRBV7-8 to TRBJ2-2; 13 positions agree with TRBD2. Losses at the gene ends were 4 bases for V and 5 bases for J; bases not matched to a gene: 4. In germline, CDR1 is SGHVS, CDR2 FQNEAQ. The CDR3 covers 16 residues.

The chain combines TRBV7-9 with TRBJ2-7, with 10 bases aligning to TRBD2. Germline V CDR1 and CDR2: SEHNR, FQNEAQ (reference sequence). V lost 4 bases, J lost 4 bases, and 7 bases stayed unmatched. The CDR3 spans 15 residues. CDR3 in DNA: TGTGCCAGCAGCTCTGAGCGGGAGGGCCTATACGAGCAGTACTTC. It is translated as CASSSEREGLYEQYF.

This sequence joins TRBV29-1 and TRBJ1-1; 7 nucleotides agree with TRBD1. Germline lookup yields CDR1 SQVTM and CDR2 ANQGSEA. The V and J ends lost 7 bases and 3 bases, in that order; junction bases with no gene match: 8. This CDR3 comprises 13 residues. Here the CDR3 reads CSAVRDSYTEAFF. In DNA form, the CDR3 reads TGCAGCGCGGTCCGGGACAGTTACACTGAAGCTTTCTTT.

This rearrangement joins TRBV7-8 to TRBJ2-5; 9 nucleotides agree with TRBD2. Germline V gives CDR1 SGHVS, CDR2 FQNEAQ. CDR3 size: 15 residues. Trimming cost V 8 bases and J 2 bases; bases outside gene matches: 9. The chain's CDR3 is CASLAGGRDQETQYF. CDR3 coding DNA: TGTGCCAGCCTCGCGGGCGGGAGGGATCAAGAGACCCAGTACTTC.

As to this clone: Other DNA sequences in this sample translate to the same CDR3. This rearrangement joins TRBV4-1 to TRBJ2-7; unclear D gene. Trimming left V 0 bases short and J 1 base short, with 7 bases between. There are 14 residues in the CDR3. The germline CDR1 and CDR2 sequences are MGHRA and YSYEKL. This CDR3 reads CASSQEPRSYEQYF. The CDR3 DNA reads as TGCGCCAGCAGCCAAGAACCTAGATCCTACGAGCAGTACTTC.

The chain links TRBV5-6 to TRBJ1-1; 9 bases agree with TRBD1. The germline V gene has CDR1 SGHDT and CDR2 YYEEEE. With 4 bases clipped from V and 1 base from J, the junction kept 8 bases outside the gene matches. The CDR3 totals 16 residues. CDR3 loop: CASSRRDRVANTEAFF. Written as DNA, the CDR3 is TGTGCCAGCAGCCGCCGGGACAGGGTGGCGAACACTGAAGCTTTCTTT.

The J gene is TRBJ2-7, the V gene TRBV27; TRBD1 agrees at 9 bases. This CDR3 contains 15 residues. The V segment lost 0 bases and the J segment 4 bases; nucleotides outside the gene matches: 4. CDR1 and CDR2 from the germline V gene are MNHEY and SMNVEV (reference sequence). CDR3 loop: CASSLSRGQGYEQYF. CDR3 bases: TGTGCCAGCAGTTTATCGAGGGGACAGGGTTACGAGCAGTACTTC.

The genes are TRBV6-6 and TRBJ2-7; a weak D match, TRBD2 (6 bases). CDR3 length: 13 amino acids. Per the germline V gene, CDR1 is MNHNY and CDR2 is SVGAGI (reference sequence). Deletions cut 6 bases from V and 0 bases from J, with 9 bases between. The CDR3 is CASSPGSSYEQYF. The CDR3 region has the DNA TGTGCCAGCAGCCCCGGGAGCTCCTACGAGCAGTACTTC.

The rearrangement joins TRBV14 to TRBJ2-1; 11 bases agree with TRBD2. Trimming removed 8 bases from V and 4 bases from J; junction bases left unmatched: 7. Germline V gives CDR1 SGHDN, CDR2 FVKESK. This CDR3 is built from 15 residues. The CDR3 region is CASSNVAGGYNEQFF. The CDR3 DNA reads TGTGCCAGCTCCAATGTAGCGGGAGGGTACAATGAGCAGTTCTTC.

This chain uses TRBV5-6 with TRBJ1-5; D is undetermined. The V gene's germline CDR1 is SGHDT and CDR2 YYEEEE. The CDR3 contains 13 residues. Trimming took off 2 bases at V and 7 bases at J, with 10 bases between the two ends. The CDR3 coding sequence is TGTGCCAGCAGCTTCGGAATCCAGCAGCCCCAGCATTTT. Amino acids: CASSFGIQQPQHF.

V is TRBV7-9 and J is TRBJ2-1; 12 bases match TRBD2. With 5 bases clipped from V and 7 bases from J, the junction kept 9 bases outside the gene matches. Germline V gene data show CDR1 as SEHNR and CDR2 as FQNEAQ (reference sequence). This CDR3 contains 16 residues. The CDR3 DNA reads as TGTGCCAGCAGCCCGAAGACTAGCGGGAGATTAAATGAGCAGTTCTTC. Translation gives CASSPKTSGRLNEQFF.

This clone occurred once. This chain uses TRBV6-1 with TRBJ2-7; TRBD2 matches 9 bases. The CDR3 length is 13 residues. Germline values: CDR1 MNHNS, CDR2 SASEGT. V gave up 5 bases and J gave up 3 bases; unmatched junction bases: 2. The CDR3 reads CASSMTSGYEQYF. CDR3 in DNA: TGTGCCAGCAGTATGACTAGCGGCTACGAGCAGTACTTC.

This clone was counted once. The chain carries TRBV5-4 and TRBJ2-7, with a tentative D call TRBD1 (6 bases). CDR1 SGHNT and CDR2 YYREEE come from the germline V gene (reference sequence). The length of the CDR3 is 15 residues. Between the trimmed V and J ends, which lost 3 bases and 4 bases, there was a span of 17 bases. In DNA form, the CDR3 reads TGTGCCAGCAGCTGGGCAGGGGAAATGGATTACGAGCAGTACTTC. Its protein product is CASSWAGEMDYEQYF.

CDR3 nucleotides: TGTGCCAGCAGTTTAGACGGGACAGGGTTATCCGAGCAGTACTTC. Protein product: CASSLDGTGLSEQYF. The chain uses TRBV27 and TRBJ2-5, with 9 bases identical to TRBD1. The DNA end favors TRBJ2-7, so the J call may be wrong. Germline V CDR1 and CDR2: MNHEY, SMNVEV (reference sequence). The CDR3 totals 15 residues.

The chain combines TRBV11-2 with TRBJ2-1; the D gene is possibly TRBD2 (5 bases). The CDR3 loop spans 17 amino acids. V lost 3 bases and J 2 bases, leaving 17 bases between the germline ends. Germline loops: CDR1 SGHAT, CDR2 FQNNGV. The CDR3 DNA sequence: TGTGCCAGCAGCTTCCCCGTGGAGGTGATCACCTACAATGAGCAGTTCTTC. This sequence encodes CASSFPVEVITYNEQFF.